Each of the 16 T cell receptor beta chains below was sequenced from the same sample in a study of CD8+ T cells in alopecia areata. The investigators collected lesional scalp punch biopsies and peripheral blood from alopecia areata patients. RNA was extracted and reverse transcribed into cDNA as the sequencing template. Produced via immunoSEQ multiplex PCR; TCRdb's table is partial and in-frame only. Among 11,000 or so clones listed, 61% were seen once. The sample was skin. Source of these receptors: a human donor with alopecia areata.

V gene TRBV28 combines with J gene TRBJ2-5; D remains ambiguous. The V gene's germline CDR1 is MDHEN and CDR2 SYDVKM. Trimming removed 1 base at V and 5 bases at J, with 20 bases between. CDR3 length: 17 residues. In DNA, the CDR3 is TGTGCCAGCAGTTTATCCGGAAGCCATCACCTACGGGAGACCCAGTACTTC. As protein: CASSLSGSHHLRETQYF.

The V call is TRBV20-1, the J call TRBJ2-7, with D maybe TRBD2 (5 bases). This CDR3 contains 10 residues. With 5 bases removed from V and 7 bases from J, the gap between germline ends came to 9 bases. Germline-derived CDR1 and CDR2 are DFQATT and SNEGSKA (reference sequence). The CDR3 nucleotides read TGCAGTGCTCTAGCTTGGGAGCAGTACTTC. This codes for CSALAWEQYF.

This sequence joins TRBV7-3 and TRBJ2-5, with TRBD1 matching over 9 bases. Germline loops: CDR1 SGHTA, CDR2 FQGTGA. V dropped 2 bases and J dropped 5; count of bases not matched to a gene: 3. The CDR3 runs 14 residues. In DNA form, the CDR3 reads TGTGCCAGCAGCTTAGCAGGGACAGGGGAGACCCAGTACTTC. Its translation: CASSLAGTGETQYF. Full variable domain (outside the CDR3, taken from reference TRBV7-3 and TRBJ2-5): GAGVSQTPSNKVTEKGKYVELRCDPISGHTALYWYRQSLGQGPEFLIYFQGTGAADDSGLPNDRFFAVRPEGSVSTLKIQRTERGDSAVYLCASSLAGTGETQYFGPGTRLLVL.

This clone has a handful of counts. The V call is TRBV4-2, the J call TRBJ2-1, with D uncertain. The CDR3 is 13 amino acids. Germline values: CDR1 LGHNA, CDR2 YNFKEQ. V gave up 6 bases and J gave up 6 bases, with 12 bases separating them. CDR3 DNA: TGTGCCAGCAGTCGGACGTTATCCAATGAGCAGTTCTTC. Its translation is CASSRTLSNEQFF.

DNA for the CDR3: TGTGCCAGCAGATCCGGGGGATCTGGGGCCAACGTCCTGACTTTC. It is translated as CASRSGGSGANVLTF. The chain joins TRBV7-9 to TRBJ2-6, with a weak D call TRBD2 (6 bases). Deletions cut 6 bases from V and 1 base from J, with 10 bases between. This CDR3 region has 15 residues. Looked up from germline, CDR1 is SEHNR and CDR2 is FQNEAQ (reference sequence).

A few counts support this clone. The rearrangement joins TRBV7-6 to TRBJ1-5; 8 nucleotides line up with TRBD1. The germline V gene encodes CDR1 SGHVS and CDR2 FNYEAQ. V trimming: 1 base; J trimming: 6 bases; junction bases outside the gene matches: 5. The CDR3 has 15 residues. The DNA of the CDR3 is TGTGCCAGCAGCTTAGAGGCAACAGGGGGTCAGCCCCAGCATTTT. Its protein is CASSLEATGGQPQHF.

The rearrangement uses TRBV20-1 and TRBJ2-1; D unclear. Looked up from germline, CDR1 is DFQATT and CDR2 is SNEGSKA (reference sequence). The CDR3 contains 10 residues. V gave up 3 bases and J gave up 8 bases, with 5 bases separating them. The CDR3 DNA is TGCAGTGCTAGTCTGTATGAGCAGTTCTTC. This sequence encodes CSASLYEQFF.

CDR3 sequence reads: CSAVAASEETQYF. The CDR3 bases are TGCAGCGCAGTGGCGGCTAGCGAGGAGACCCAGTACTTC. The chain has TRBV29-1 and TRBJ2-5; D is possibly TRBD2 (6 bases). This CDR3 region has 13 residues. The V gene's germline CDR1 is SQVTM and CDR2 ANQGSEA. Trimming shortened V by 7 bases and J by 5 bases, and 17 bases separated the two germline ends.

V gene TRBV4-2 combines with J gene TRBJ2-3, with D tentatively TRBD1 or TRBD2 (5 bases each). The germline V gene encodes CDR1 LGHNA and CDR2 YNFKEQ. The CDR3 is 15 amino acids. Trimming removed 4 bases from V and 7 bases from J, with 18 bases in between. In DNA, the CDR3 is TGTGCCAGCAGCCCCGGGGACGGATTTCAACATACGCAGTATTTT. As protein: CASSPGDGFQHTQYF.

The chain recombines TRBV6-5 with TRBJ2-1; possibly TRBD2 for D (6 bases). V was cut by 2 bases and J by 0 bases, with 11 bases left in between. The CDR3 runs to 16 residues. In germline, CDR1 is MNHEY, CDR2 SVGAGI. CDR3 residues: CASSYTAGFSYNEQFF. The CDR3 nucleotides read TGTGCCAGCAGTTACACCGCGGGGTTCTCCTACAATGAGCAGTTCTTC.

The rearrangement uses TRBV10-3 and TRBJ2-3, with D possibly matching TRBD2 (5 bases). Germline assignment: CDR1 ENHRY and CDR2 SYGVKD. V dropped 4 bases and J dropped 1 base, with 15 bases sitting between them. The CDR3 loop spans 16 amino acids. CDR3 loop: CAISASGREGTDTQYF. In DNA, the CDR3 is TGTGCCATCAGTGCCTCGGGAAGGGAAGGCACAGATACGCAGTATTTT.

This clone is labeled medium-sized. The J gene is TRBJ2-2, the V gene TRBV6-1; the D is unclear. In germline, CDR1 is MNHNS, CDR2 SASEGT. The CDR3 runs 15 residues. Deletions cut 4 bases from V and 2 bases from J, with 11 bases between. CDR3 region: CASSGGHHNTGELFF. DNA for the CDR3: TGTGCCAGCAGTGGGGGTCATCACAACACCGGGGAGCTGTTTTTT.

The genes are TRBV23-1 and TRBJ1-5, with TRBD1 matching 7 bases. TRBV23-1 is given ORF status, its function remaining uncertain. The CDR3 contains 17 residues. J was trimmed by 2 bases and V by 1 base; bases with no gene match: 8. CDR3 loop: CASSQFTGVYGNQPQHF. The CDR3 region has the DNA TGCGCCAGCAGTCAATTCACAGGGGTTTATGGCAATCAGCCCCAGCATTTT.

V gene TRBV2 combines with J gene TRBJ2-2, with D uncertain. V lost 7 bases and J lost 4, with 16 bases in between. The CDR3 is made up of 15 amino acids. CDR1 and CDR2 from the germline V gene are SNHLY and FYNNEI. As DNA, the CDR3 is TGTGCCAGCATCCCTTCGCCCAGGCCCACCGGGGAGCTGTTTTTT. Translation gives CASIPSPRPTGELFF. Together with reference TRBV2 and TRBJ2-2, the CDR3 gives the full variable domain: EPEVTQTPSHQVTQMGQEVILRCVPISNHLYFYWYRQILGQKVEFLVSFYNNEISEKSEIFDDQFSVERPDGSNFTLKIRSTKLEDSAMYFCASIPSPRPTGELFFGEGSRLTVL.

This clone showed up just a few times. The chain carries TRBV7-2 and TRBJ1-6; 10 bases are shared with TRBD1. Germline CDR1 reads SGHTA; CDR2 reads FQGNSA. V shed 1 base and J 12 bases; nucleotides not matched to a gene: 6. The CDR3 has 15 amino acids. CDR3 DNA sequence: TGTGCCAGCAGCTTAGACGGGACAGGGGTGATACCCCTCCACTTT. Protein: CASSLDGTGVIPLHF.

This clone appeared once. CDR3 residues: CASSIGDADSYEQYF. CDR3 coding DNA: TGTGCCAGTAGTATAGGGGACGCGGACTCCTACGAGCAGTACTTC. The rearrangement links TRBV19 to TRBJ2-7; the D gene could be TRBD1 or TRBD2 (5 bases each). The CDR3 loop spans 15 amino acids. Germline CDR1 and CDR2: LNHDA and SQIVND (reference sequence). V dropped 1 base and J dropped 0 bases, with 10 bases sitting between them.